This is a list of T cell receptor beta chains from one sample in a study of cytomegalovirus exposure and HLA in healthy donors. The protocol was immunoSEQ multiplex PCR, while the TCRdb copy is restricted to in-frame clones and leaves out a portion. The sample records 220,000 or so clones, less than 85% being singletons. The sample comprised PBMCs. Receptors were obtained from a woman aged 18-29 years in good health and CMV-seronegative. Each CDR3 is given with its conserved first and last residue. The D gene is left open where the match is weak. Clone size appears in some rows only: once, few, many, or a class for an expanded clone.

j_call: TRBJ1-1; v_call: TRBV10-3; d_call: TRBD1; clone_size: few; cdr3_aa: CAIGGQGGWNTEAFF; cdr3_nt: TGTGCCATCGGCGGACAGGGGGGTTGGAACACTGAAGCTTTCTTT
j_call: TRBJ2-3; v_call: TRBV7-3; d_call: .; clone_size: .; cdr3_aa: CASSFTTGDTQYF; cdr3_nt: TGTGCCAGCAGCTTCACCACAGGGGATACGCAGTATTTT
j_call: TRBJ2-2; v_call: TRBV11-2; d_call: TRBD2; clone_size: .; cdr3_aa: CASSRSSGRTGELFF; cdr3_nt: TGTGCCAGCAGCCGTAGTAGCGGGAGGACCGGGGAGCTGTTTTTT
j_call: TRBJ2-3; v_call: TRBV7-3; d_call: .; clone_size: .; cdr3_aa: CASSPLGTDTQYF; cdr3_nt: TGTGCCAGCAGCCCGTTAGGCACAGATACGCAGTATTTT
j_call: TRBJ1-2; v_call: TRBV30; d_call: .; clone_size: .; cdr3_aa: CAWRGGGGYTF; cdr3_nt: TGTGCCTGGAGAGGAGGGGGTGGCTACACCTTC
j_call: TRBJ1-1; v_call: TRBV2; d_call: TRBD1; clone_size: few; cdr3_aa: CASRRQGMRDEAFF; cdr3_nt: TGTGCCAGCAGAAGACAGGGGATGAGGGATGAAGCTTTCTTT
j_call: TRBJ1-2; v_call: TRBV29-1; d_call: .; clone_size: few; cdr3_aa: CSVGTDATNYGYTF; cdr3_nt: TGCAGCGTCGGGACCGATGCTACGAACTATGGCTACACCTTC
j_call: TRBJ2-1; v_call: TRBV2; d_call: TRBD2; clone_size: .; cdr3_aa: CASSETSGRKFF; cdr3_nt: TGTGCCAGCAGTGAAACTAGCGGGAGGAAGTTCTTC
j_call: TRBJ1-4; v_call: TRBV10-3; d_call: TRBD1; clone_size: .; cdr3_aa: CAISESGTGGSAGEKLFF; cdr3_nt: TGTGCCATCAGTGAGTCCGGGACAGGGGGCTCCGCTGGGGAAAAACTGTTTTTT
j_call: TRBJ1-5; v_call: TRBV6-6; d_call: TRBD1; clone_size: .; cdr3_aa: CASREQGSNQPQHF; cdr3_nt: TGTGCCAGCAGGGAACAGGGGAGCAATCAGCCCCAGCATTTT
j_call: TRBJ2-7; v_call: TRBV6-1; d_call: .; clone_size: once; cdr3_aa: CASSANSPGRGYEQYF; cdr3_nt: TGTGCCAGCAGTGCGAACTCACCGGGACGGGGGTACGAGCAGTACTTC
j_call: TRBJ1-5; v_call: TRBV18; d_call: TRBD1; clone_size: .; cdr3_aa: CASSPRTGNSNQPQHF; cdr3_nt: TGTGCCAGCTCACCCCGGACAGGGAATAGCAATCAGCCCCAGCATTTT
j_call: TRBJ1-5; v_call: TRBV19; d_call: .; clone_size: once; cdr3_aa: CASTETGNQPQHF; cdr3_nt: TGTGCCAGTACGGAGACAGGTAATCAGCCCCAGCATTTT
j_call: TRBJ2-2; v_call: TRBV29-1; d_call: .; clone_size: .; cdr3_aa: CSVLGLMNTGELFF; cdr3_nt: TGCAGCGTTCTAGGACTCATGAACACCGGGGAGCTGTTTTTT
j_call: TRBJ2-7; v_call: TRBV6-5; d_call: TRBD2; clone_size: .; cdr3_aa: CASSWGGSEQYF; cdr3_nt: TGTGCCAGCAGTTGGGGAGGGTCCGAGCAGTACTTC
j_call: TRBJ1-2; v_call: TRBV6-5; d_call: .; clone_size: .; cdr3_aa: CASSPPGALNYGYTF; cdr3_nt: TGTGCCAGCAGCCCCCCGGGAGCCCTTAACTATGGCTACACCTTC
j_call: TRBJ2-7; v_call: TRBV11-2; d_call: TRBD2; clone_size: once; cdr3_aa: CASSLVPGGNEQYF; cdr3_nt: TGTGCCAGCAGCTTAGTTCCGGGGGGGAACGAGCAGTACTTC
j_call: TRBJ1-2; v_call: TRBV6-1; d_call: TRBD1; clone_size: .; cdr3_aa: CASSELIAGTGGGRYGYTF; cdr3_nt: TGTGCCAGCAGTGAACTTATTGCCGGGACAGGGGGCGGTCGCTATGGCTACACCTTC
j_call: TRBJ2-3; v_call: TRBV10-2; d_call: .; clone_size: .; cdr3_aa: CASSESLYRPDTQYF; cdr3_nt: TGCGCCAGCAGTGAGAGTCTCTATCGGCCAGATACGCAGTATTTT
j_call: TRBJ1-1; v_call: TRBV4-1; d_call: .; clone_size: once; cdr3_aa: CASSSGLPNTEAFF; cdr3_nt: TGCGCCAGCAGCTCGGGCCTACCGAACACTGAAGCTTTCTTT
j_call: TRBJ2-5; v_call: TRBV5-1; d_call: TRBD1; clone_size: .; cdr3_aa: CASSFGGQQETQYF; cdr3_nt: TGCGCCAGCAGCTTTGGGGGACAGCAAGAGACCCAGTACTTC
j_call: TRBJ1-1; v_call: TRBV10-3; d_call: TRBD1; clone_size: .; cdr3_aa: CAISESPTGEYTEAFF; cdr3_nt: TGTGCCATCAGTGAGTCTCCGACAGGGGAGTACACTGAAGCTTTCTTT
j_call: TRBJ2-1; v_call: TRBV27; d_call: TRBD2; clone_size: .; cdr3_aa: CASSLIPPGLGDNEQFF; cdr3_nt: TGTGCCAGCAGTTTAATCCCGCCGGGACTAGGGGACAATGAGCAGTTCTTC
j_call: TRBJ1-5; v_call: TRBV30; d_call: .; clone_size: once; cdr3_aa: CAWEADSNQPQHF; cdr3_nt: TGTGCCTGGGAGGCAGATAGCAATCAGCCCCAGCATTTT
j_call: TRBJ1-5; v_call: TRBV30; d_call: .; clone_size: .; cdr3_aa: CAWSLGDSNQPQHF; cdr3_nt: TGTGCCTGGAGCCTAGGGGATAGCAATCAGCCCCAGCATTTT
j_call: TRBJ2-7; v_call: TRBV18; d_call: .; clone_size: .; cdr3_aa: CASSPGNTYEQYF; cdr3_nt: TGTGCCAGCTCACCAGGGAATACCTACGAGCAGTACTTC
j_call: TRBJ2-2; v_call: TRBV18; d_call: TRBD2; clone_size: .; cdr3_aa: CASSPPLTSGTGELFF; cdr3_nt: TGTGCCAGCTCACCTCCCTTGACTAGCGGTACCGGGGAGCTGTTTTTT
j_call: TRBJ1-2; v_call: TRBV6-5; d_call: TRBD1; clone_size: .; cdr3_aa: CASSQTGQGAGGYTF; cdr3_nt: TGTGCCAGCAGCCAGACCGGACAGGGGGCCGGTGGCTACACCTTC
j_call: TRBJ1-5; v_call: TRBV5-3; d_call: .; clone_size: few; cdr3_aa: CARSLGRVCVAGQPQHF; cdr3_nt: TGTGCCAGAAGCTTGGGCAGGGTCTGCGTAGCGGGACAGCCCCAGCATTTT
j_call: TRBJ2-1; v_call: TRBV5-4; d_call: .; clone_size: few; cdr3_aa: CASSTRPKNEQFF; cdr3_nt: TGTGCCAGCAGCACTCGGCCGAAAAATGAGCAGTTCTTC
j_call: TRBJ2-7; v_call: TRBV9; d_call: .; clone_size: .; cdr3_aa: CASSVDGAVYYEQYF; cdr3_nt: TGTGCCAGCAGCGTAGACGGGGCAGTGTACTACGAGCAGTACTTC
j_call: TRBJ1-6; v_call: TRBV16; d_call: .; clone_size: .; cdr3_aa: CASSKQPSNSPLHF; cdr3_nt: TGTGCCAGCAGCAAACAGCCGTCTAATTCACCCCTCCACTTT
j_call: TRBJ2-5; v_call: TRBV5-1; d_call: .; clone_size: .; cdr3_aa: CASSLVGGETQYF; cdr3_nt: TGCGCCAGCAGCTTGGTGGGGGGAGAGACCCAGTACTTC
j_call: TRBJ1-5; v_call: TRBV6-1; d_call: TRBD1; clone_size: few; cdr3_aa: CASSWNRQGNQPQHF; cdr3_nt: TGTGCCAGCAGTTGGAATCGACAGGGGAATCAGCCCCAGCATTTT